The sequence of this T cell receptor (beta chain) was determined in a study of blood T cell repertoires in COVID-19 (dated by TCRdb to the early 2020s). As for the study more broadly: The collaborator samples originated in the United States, Italy and Spain and spanned the acute and convalescent phases of COVID-19. The material from the prospective study consisted of cDNA or gDNA derived from T cells, B-cell-depleted T cells, or PBMCs. HLA class I and class II types, where available, came from metadata supplied by the sample provider rather than from assay-based typing. Samples were obtained from the ongoing ImmuneRACE study (first 160 participants) and from 1,254 subjects provided by 6 global collaborators. Subjects who had been exposed to COVID-19, were actively infected with it, or had recovered from it provided the deeply sampled blood TCRbeta repertoires that made up the dataset. The sample metadata nearly always contained a de-identified subject ID, COVID-19 status, age in years and sex. A freely available public database, intended as a resource for researchers studying the immune response to SARS-CoV-2, is where the repertoires were released. The full study reports these points: How much clinical and demographic metadata was included differed by source and by participant, and the metadata was provided uncurated.

TCRbeta CDR3 regions were amplified from genomic DNA using the immunoSEQ Assay, a bias-controlled multiplex PCR. The study's own analysis went as follows. The number of nucleated cells in each sample was estimated by amplification of reference gene primers within the assay. Sequence reads were collapsed and filtered to measure the absolute abundance of every unique TCRbeta CDR3 rearrangement. For each sample, productive Simpson clonality was calculated by taking the square root of Simpson's diversity index across productive rearrangements. TCRdb mirrors the immuneACCESS table, restricted to in-frame sequences. Some clones are absent from its copies; in checked studies, under half trace to an unresolved V gene, and the reason for the others is unknown. V and J calls plus clone size are reproduced from that table; the DNA served to infer D and trimming. This sample lists 400,000 to 500,000 clones; 88% were detected once. The biggest ten clones account for approximately 1.3% of the sample.

Turning to this clone: The antigen this receptor binds is unknown. No qualities accompany the bases; no much larger clone lies one base away.

Participants in the prospective study were aged 18 to 89 years, lived in under 30 United States geographic areas, and enrolled through a virtual design. Cohort assignment in the prospective study relied on participant-reported clinical history from a screening survey and a study questionnaire. A participant counted as exposed if, within 2 weeks of entering the study, that participant had been in contact with someone who had a PCR-confirmed or clinician-diagnosed COVID-19 case. In the prospective study, mobile phlebotomists collected whole blood, serum and a nasopharyngeal or oropharyngeal swab from each participant. Prospective study participants could optionally give additional blood draws and questionnaires over an approximately 2-month period. Prospective study blood samples were shipped either frozen or at room temperature before DNA extraction. Taken from the germline V gene, the CDR1 and CDR2 loops are MNHEY and SVGEGT. Relative to germline, V is missing 0 bases and J is missing 9 bases, with 18 bases of the junction outside any gene match. Reading from cysteine to phenylalanine, the CDR3 counts 19 amino acids. Solely the CDR3 DNA is kept, with 57 bases framed from the first base.

Recombination joined TRBV6-2 or TRBV6-3 with TRBJ2-1, with 9 bases matching TRBD2. Sample: PBMCs or T cells enriched from blood (not recorded which). The sequence was collected from a young woman who had been exposed to COVID-19. The CDR3 region: CASSYSMVGGRALGGEQFF. The bases read TGTGCCAGCAGTTACTCGATGGTTGGCGGGAGGGCCCTGGGGGGTGAGCAGTTCTTC.